This T cell receptor (beta chain) comes out of a study of shared clonotypes between healthy human individuals. The naive CD8 fraction comprised CD45RO-negative cells positively selected for CCR7 and excluded terminally differentiated effector memory CD45RA+ cells. This CDR3 is 14 amino acids long. Germline-derived CDR1 and CDR2 are SNHLY and FYNNEI. Deletions cut 2 bases from V and 2 bases from J, with 9 bases between. In the study's own analysis: ImmunoSEQ junction-only sequences lacked quality scores, so their filtering differed. Clones were sequenced by immunoSEQ multiplex PCR, and TCRdb holds only the in-frame ones, with some missing. The V and J calls and clone size come from that table; D and trimming were worked out from the DNA. The sample has about 2.1 million clones, 93% seen once.

The receptor's source is a man in his late teens or twenties in good health. Some clones in this sample may be carry-over from other donors' samples. Sequenced sample: naive CD8+ T cells from PBMCs. The rearrangement joins TRBV2 to TRBJ2-5; D unclear. CDR3: CASSEMYGQETQYF. CDR3 DNA sequence: TGTGCCAGCAGTGAAATGTACGGTCAAGAGACCCAGTACTTC.